The rows below give T cell receptor beta chains drawn from one sample of a study of beta chain features in type 1 diabetes. Method: immunoSEQ multiplex PCR; TCRdb's copy keeps in-frame clones and lacks some. The table includes hundreds of thousands of clones, 11% to 15% detected once. The sample taken for sequencing was central memory CD4+ T cells from blood. These receptor sequences come from a man aged 25 to 40 in good health. CDR3s include the opening cysteine and the closing phenylalanine or tryptophan. The D gene is left open where the match is weak. Where a row states a size, it is once, few, many or the class of an expanded clone; other rows omit it.

TRBJ1-3 | NA | NA | TRBV7-2 | TGTGCCAGCAGCTTAGTAGGGGGGCCAGGAAACACCATATATTTT | CASSLVGGPGNTIYF
TRBJ1-2 | NA | NA | TRBV29-1 | TGCAGCGTTGAAGGTGCGGAGGGACTAAACTATGGCTACACCTTC | CSVEGAEGLNYGYTF
TRBJ1-5 | TRBD1 | NA | TRBV19 | TGTGCGTCGGACAGGGGTGTTTTCAATCAGCCCCAGCATTTT | CASDRGVFNQPQHF
TRBJ2-7 | TRBD1 | many | TRBV10-3 | TGTGCCATCAGTGAGTTACAGGGGGGAAACTACGAGCAGTACTTC | CAISELQGGNYEQYF
TRBJ2-1 | NA | NA | TRBV7-2 | TGTGCCAGCAGCCAATTTTCAGGGAAGAATGAGCAGTTCTTC | CASSQFSGKNEQFF
TRBJ1-5 | NA | few | TRBV11-3 | TGTGCCAGCAGCTGGGCGACAGGAGTCAATCAGCCCCAGCATTTT | CASSWATGVNQPQHF
TRBJ1-1 | NA | NA | TRBV5-4 | TGTGCCAGCAGCCTGCCCGGGTCAGAAGCTTTCTTT | CASSLPGSEAFF
TRBJ1-1 | TRBD1 | few | TRBV7-9 | TGTGCCAGCAGCCCCGCCGGGACAGGGCGGGCTGAAGCTTTCTTT | CASSPAGTGRAEAFF
TRBJ2-1 | NA | many | TRBV6-5 | TGTGCCAGCAGTTACCGGAATGAGCAGTTCTTC | CASSYRNEQFF
TRBJ2-5 | NA | NA | TRBV6-1 | TGTGCCAGCCTTCGGTGGGGTTTGGAGGCCCAGTACTTC | CASLRWGLEAQYF
TRBJ2-1 | TRBD1 | few | TRBV5-4 | TGTGCCCAAGCATACGGGACAGATCTTTACAATGGGCAGTTCTTC | CAQAYGTDLYNGQFF
TRBJ2-3 | NA | NA | TRBV12-5 | TGTGCTAGTGGTTTGCTGGGTAACCCAGATACGCAGTATTTT | CASGLLGNPDTQYF
TRBJ2-1 | TRBD1 | few | TRBV7-2 | TGTGCCAGCAGCTTGGGAGGACAGGGTTCCAATGAGCAGTTCTTC | CASSLGGQGSNEQFF
TRBJ2-3 | TRBD2 | NA | TRBV9 | TGTGCCAGCGGATCGGGGGGGAGCACAGATACGCAGTATTTT | CASGSGGSTDTQYF
TRBJ1-1 | TRBD1 | few | TRBV7-9 | TGTGCCAGCAGCTCGGGACAGGGTCGGACTGAAGCTTTCTTT | CASSSGQGRTEAFF
TRBJ1-2 | NA | few | TRBV6-6 | TGTGCCAGCAGCCCGAGGAACTATGGCTACACCTTC | CASSPRNYGYTF
TRBJ2-7 | NA | few | TRBV4-1 | TGCGCCAGCAGCCATCCCCCTGGGCAGGGGAGCTCCTACGAGCAGTACTTC | CASSHPPGQGSSYEQYF
TRBJ2-6 | NA | many | TRBV27 | TGTGCCAGCAGTTCACAGGGATTAGGCCGCTCTGGGGCCAACGTCCTGACTTTC | CASSSQGLGRSGANVLTF
TRBJ2-2 | NA | few | TRBV2 | TGTGCCAGCAGTGAAGCGCTTCGAGTAAGGGAGCTGTTTTTT | CASSEALRVRELFF
TRBJ2-6 | NA | few | TRBV5-1 | TGCGCCAGCAGCTTGGGCAGGGCTGGGGCCAACGTCCTGACTTTC | CASSLGRAGANVLTF
TRBJ2-7 | NA | few | TRBV6-5 | TGTGCCAGCAGTTACGGAGGGCTCTACGAGCAGTACTTC | CASSYGGLYEQYF
TRBJ2-3 | NA | NA | TRBV7-2 | TGTGCCAGCAGCTTAGGAACCGGGACACCTGAGGATACGCAGTATTTT | CASSLGTGTPEDTQYF
TRBJ2-2 | NA | once | TRBV11-2 | TGTGCCAGCAGCATAGGGGTTCCCGGGGAGCTGTTTTTT | CASSIGVPGELFF
TRBJ2-3 | TRBD2 | few | TRBV5-1 | TGCGCCAGCAGCCCCCAGGGACTAGCGGGGGGGCCAGATACGCAGTATTTT | CASSPQGLAGGPDTQYF
TRBJ2-3 | NA | NA | TRBV2 | TGTGCCAGCAGGCCCCGACAGTTGTACACAGATACGCAGTATTTT | CASRPRQLYTDTQYF
TRBJ1-2 | TRBD1 | NA | TRBV9 | TGTGCCAGCAGTATGACAGGGAACTATGGCTACACCTTC | CASSMTGNYGYTF
TRBJ2-2 | NA | few | TRBV27 | TGTGCCAGCAGTTTATCGTGGAAGGGCGCGAACACCGGGGAGCTGTTTTTT | CASSLSWKGANTGELFF
TRBJ2-5 | TRBD2 | NA | TRBV5-6 | TGTGCCAGCACCAACGTCGGGAGGGCAAAAGAGACCCAGTACTTC | CASTNVGRAKETQYF
TRBJ2-3 | NA | many | TRBV5-1 | TGCGCCAGCAGCGACACAGATACGCAGTATTTT | CASSDTDTQYF
TRBJ2-5 | NA | NA | TRBV6-5 | TGTGCTAGGGGGTTCCTTGAGACCCAGTACTTC | CARGFLETQYF
TRBJ2-5 | NA | NA | TRBV5-1 | TGCGCCAGCAGCTTGGAAGGCAGGGGAGAGACCCAGTACTTC | CASSLEGRGETQYF
TRBJ2-1 | TRBD2 | many | TRBV27 | TGTGCCAGCAAACTTAGAGGGACTAGCGATAACAATGAGCAGTTCTTC | CASKLRGTSDNNEQFF
TRBJ2-7 | NA | few | TRBV9 | TGTGCCAGCAGCGTAGGGGGTTCGGAGCAGTACTTC | CASSVGGSEQYF
TRBJ1-2 | NA | few | TRBV6-1 | TGTGCCAGCAGTTCGACAGGAAACTATGGCTACACCTTC | CASSSTGNYGYTF